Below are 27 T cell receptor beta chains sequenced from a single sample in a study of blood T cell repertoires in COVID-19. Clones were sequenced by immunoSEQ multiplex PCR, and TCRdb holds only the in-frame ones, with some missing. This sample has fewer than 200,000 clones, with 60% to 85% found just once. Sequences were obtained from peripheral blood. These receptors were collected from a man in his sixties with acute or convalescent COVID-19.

CDR3 sequence reads: CASSTREDQPQHF. The CDR3 DNA reads TGTGCCAGTAGTACCAGGGAAGATCAGCCCCAGCATTTT. V is TRBV19 and J is TRBJ1-5, with a weak D call TRBD1 (5 bases). CDR3 size: 13 residues. Trimming shortened V by 4 bases and J by 5 bases, and 9 bases separated the two germline ends. CDR1 is LNHDA, CDR2 SQIVND, per germline (reference sequence).

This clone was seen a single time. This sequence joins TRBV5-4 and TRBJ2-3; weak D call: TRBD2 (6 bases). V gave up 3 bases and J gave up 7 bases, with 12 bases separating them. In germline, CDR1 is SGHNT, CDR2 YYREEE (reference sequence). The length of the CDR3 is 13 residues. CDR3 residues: CASSSGLMNTQYF. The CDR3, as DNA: TGTGCCAGCAGCTCCGGACTAATGAATACGCAGTATTTT.

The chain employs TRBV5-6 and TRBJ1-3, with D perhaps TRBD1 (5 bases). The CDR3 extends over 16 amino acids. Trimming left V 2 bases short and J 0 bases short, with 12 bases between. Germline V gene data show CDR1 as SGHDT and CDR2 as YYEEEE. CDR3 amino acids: CASSFGAVSSGNTIYF. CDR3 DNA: TGTGCCAGCAGCTTTGGGGCTGTATCCTCTGGAAACACCATATATTTT.

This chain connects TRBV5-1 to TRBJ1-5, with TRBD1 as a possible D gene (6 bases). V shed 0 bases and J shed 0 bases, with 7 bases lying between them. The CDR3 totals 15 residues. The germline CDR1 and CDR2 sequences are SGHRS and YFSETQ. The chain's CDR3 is CASSLGTVSNQPQHF. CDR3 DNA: TGCGCCAGCAGCTTGGGGACAGTTAGCAATCAGCCCCAGCATTTT.

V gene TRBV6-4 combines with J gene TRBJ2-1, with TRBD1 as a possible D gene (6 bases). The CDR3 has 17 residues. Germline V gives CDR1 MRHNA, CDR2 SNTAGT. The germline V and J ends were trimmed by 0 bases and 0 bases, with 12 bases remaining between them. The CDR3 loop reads CASSDSKTGSSYNEQFF. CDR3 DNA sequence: TGTGCCAGCAGTGACTCGAAAACAGGGAGCTCCTACAATGAGCAGTTCTTC.

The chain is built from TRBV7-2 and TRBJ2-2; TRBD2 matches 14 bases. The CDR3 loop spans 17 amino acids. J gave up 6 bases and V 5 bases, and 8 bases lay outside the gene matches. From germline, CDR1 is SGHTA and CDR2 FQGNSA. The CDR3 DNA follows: TGTGCCAGCAGCGAGGGACTAGCGGGGGTTGGGCCCGGGGAGCTGTTTTTT. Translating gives CASSEGLAGVGPGELFF.

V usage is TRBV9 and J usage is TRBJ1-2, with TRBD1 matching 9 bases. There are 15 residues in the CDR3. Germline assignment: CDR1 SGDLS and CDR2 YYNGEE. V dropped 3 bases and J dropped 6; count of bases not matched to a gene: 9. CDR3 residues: CASSASTGGKNGYTF. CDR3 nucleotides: TGTGCCAGCAGCGCTTCGACAGGGGGTAAGAATGGCTACACCTTC.

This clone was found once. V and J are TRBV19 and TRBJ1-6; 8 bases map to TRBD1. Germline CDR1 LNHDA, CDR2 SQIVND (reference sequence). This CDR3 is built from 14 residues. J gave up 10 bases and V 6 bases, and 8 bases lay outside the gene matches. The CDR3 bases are TGTGCCAGTAGCCTTGACAGGGGTAACTCACCCCTCCACTTT. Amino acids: CASSLDRGNSPLHF.

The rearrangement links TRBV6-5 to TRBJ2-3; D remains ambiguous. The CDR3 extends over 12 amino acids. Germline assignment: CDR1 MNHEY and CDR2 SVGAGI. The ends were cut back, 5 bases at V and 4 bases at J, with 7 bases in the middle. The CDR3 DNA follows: TGTGCCAGCAGTCCAACATCAGATACGCAGTATTTT. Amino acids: CASSPTSDTQYF.

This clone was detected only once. In DNA, the CDR3 is TGTGCCATCAGGCAGGGGGCCTACGAGCAGTACTTC. Its translation is CAIRQGAYEQYF. The chain has TRBV10-3 and TRBJ2-7; 7 bases match TRBD1. Trimming at V came to 6 bases and at J to 2 bases, leaving 1 base not matched to a gene. The germline V gene encodes CDR1 ENHRY and CDR2 SYGVKD. The CDR3 length is 12 residues.

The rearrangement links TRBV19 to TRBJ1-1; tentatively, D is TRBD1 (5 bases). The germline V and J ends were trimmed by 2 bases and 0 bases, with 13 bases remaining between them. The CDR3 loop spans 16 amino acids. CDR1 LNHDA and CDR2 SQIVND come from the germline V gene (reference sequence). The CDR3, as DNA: TGTGCCAGTAGTATAATAGGGACTGTTGTGAACACTGAAGCTTTCTTT. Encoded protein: CASSIIGTVVNTEAFF. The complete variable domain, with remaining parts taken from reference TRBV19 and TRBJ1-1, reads DGGITQSPKYLFRKEGQNVTLSCEQNLNHDAMYWYRQDPGQGLRLIYYSQIVNDFQKGDIAEGYSVSREKKESFPLTVTSAQKNPTAFYLCASSIIGTVVNTEAFFGQGTRLTVV.

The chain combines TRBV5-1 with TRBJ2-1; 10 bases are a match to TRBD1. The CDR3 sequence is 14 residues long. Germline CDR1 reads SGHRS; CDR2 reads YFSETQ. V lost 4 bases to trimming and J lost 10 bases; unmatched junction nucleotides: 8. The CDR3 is CASSLGQGGNEQFF. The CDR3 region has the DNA TGCGCCAGCAGCCTAGGACAGGGGGGAAACGAGCAGTTCTTC.

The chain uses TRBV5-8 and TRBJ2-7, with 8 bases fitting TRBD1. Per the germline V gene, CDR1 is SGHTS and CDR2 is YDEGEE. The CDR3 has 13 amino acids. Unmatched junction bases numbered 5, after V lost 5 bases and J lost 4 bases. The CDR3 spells CASRSRGLYEQYF. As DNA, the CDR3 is TGTGCCAGCAGGAGCAGGGGGCTATACGAGCAGTACTTC.

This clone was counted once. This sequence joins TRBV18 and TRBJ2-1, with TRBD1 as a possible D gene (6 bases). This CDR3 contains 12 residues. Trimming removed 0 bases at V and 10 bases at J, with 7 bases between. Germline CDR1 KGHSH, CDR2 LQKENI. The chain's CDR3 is CASSPPGTEQFF. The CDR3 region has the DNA TGTGCCAGCTCACCACCCGGGACAGAGCAGTTCTTC.

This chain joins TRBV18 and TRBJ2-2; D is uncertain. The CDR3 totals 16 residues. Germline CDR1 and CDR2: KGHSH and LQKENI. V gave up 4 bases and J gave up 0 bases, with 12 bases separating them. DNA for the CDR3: TGTGCCAGCTCACAACAGATGCGCTCGAACACCGGGGAGCTGTTTTTT. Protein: CASSQQMRSNTGELFF.

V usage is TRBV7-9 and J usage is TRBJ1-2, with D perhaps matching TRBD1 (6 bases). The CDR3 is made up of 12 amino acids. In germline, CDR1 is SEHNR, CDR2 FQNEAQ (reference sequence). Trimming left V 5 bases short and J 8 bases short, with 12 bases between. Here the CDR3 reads CASSPEGEGYTF. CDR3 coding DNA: TGTGCCAGCAGCCCCGAGGGGGAAGGCTACACCTTC.

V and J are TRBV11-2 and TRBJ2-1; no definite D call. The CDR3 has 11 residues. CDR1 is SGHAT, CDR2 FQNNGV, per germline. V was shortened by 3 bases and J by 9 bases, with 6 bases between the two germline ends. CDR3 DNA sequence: TGTGCCAGCAGCTTTCGGTTTGAGCAGTTCTTC. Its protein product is CASSFRFEQFF.

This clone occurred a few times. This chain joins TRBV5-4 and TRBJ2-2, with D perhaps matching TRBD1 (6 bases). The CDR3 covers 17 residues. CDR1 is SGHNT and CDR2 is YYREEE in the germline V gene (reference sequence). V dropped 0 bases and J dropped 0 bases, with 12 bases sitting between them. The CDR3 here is CASSLERDTSNTGELFF. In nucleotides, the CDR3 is TGTGCCAGCAGCTTGGAAAGGGACACCTCGAACACCGGGGAGCTGTTTTTT.

The CDR3 sequence: CASSNNAPGNSDTEAFF. In DNA form, the CDR3 reads TGTGCCAGCAGCAACAACGCACCGGGAAATTCAGACACTGAAGCTTTCTTT. This chain joins TRBV5-6 and TRBJ1-1; D not resolved. Looked up from germline, CDR1 is SGHDT and CDR2 is YYEEEE. CDR3 length equals 17 residues. V gave up 4 bases and J gave up 3 bases, with 22 bases separating them.

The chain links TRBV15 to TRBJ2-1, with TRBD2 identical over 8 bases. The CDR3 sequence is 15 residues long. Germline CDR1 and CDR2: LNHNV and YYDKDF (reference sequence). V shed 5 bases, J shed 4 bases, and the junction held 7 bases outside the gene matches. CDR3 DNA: TGTGCCACCAGCCCCGATAGCGGGGATTACAATGAGCAGTTCTTC. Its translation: CATSPDSGDYNEQFF.

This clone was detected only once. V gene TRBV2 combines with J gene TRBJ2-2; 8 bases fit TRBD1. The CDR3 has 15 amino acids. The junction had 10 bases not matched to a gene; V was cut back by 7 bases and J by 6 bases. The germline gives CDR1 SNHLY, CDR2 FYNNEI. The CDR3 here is CASKWGRGQSGELFF. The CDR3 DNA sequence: TGTGCCAGCAAATGGGGCAGGGGGCAATCCGGGGAGCTGTTTTTT.

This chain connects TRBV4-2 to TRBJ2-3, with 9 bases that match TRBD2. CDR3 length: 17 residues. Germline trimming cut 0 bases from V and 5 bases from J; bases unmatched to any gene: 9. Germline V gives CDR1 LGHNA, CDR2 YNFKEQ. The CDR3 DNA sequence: TGTGCCAGCAGCCAAGATATTGCGGGGGGGCCCAAAGATACGCAGTATTTT. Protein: CASSQDIAGGPKDTQYF.

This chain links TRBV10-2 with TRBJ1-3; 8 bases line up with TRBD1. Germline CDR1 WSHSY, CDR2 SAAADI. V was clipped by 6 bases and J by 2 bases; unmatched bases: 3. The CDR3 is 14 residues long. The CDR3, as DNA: TGCGCCAGCAGCGGACAGGGAGCTGGAAACACCATATATTTT. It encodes CASSGQGAGNTIYF.

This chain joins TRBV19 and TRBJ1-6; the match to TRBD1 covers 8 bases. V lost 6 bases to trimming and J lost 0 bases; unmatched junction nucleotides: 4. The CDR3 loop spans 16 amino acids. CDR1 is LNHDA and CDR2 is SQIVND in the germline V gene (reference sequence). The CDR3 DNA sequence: TGTGCCAGTAGGGACAGGGATAGCTCCTATAATTCACCCCTCCACTTT. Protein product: CASRDRDSSYNSPLHF.

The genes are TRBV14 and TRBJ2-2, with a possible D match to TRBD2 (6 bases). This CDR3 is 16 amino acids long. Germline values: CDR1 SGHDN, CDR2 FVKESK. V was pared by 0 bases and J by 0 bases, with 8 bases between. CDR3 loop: CASSQEAGTNTGELFF. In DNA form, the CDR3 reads TGTGCCAGCAGCCAAGAGGCGGGGACGAACACCGGGGAGCTGTTTTTT.

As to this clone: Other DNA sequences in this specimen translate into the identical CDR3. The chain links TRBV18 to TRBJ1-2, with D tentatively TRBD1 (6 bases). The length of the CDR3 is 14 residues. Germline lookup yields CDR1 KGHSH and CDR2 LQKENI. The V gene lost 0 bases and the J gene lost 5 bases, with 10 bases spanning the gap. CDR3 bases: TGTGCCAGCTCACCACCTGGACAGACTTATGGCTACACCTTC. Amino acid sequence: CASSPPGQTYGYTF.

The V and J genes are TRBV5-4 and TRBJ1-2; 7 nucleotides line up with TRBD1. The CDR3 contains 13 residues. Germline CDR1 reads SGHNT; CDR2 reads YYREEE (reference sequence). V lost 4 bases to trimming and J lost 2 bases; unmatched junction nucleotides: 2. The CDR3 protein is CASSVDRNYGYTF. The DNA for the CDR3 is TGTGCCAGCAGCGTGGACAGGAACTATGGCTACACCTTC.